The text below deals with one T cell receptor (beta chain). This entry comes from a study of low-dose radiotherapy and immunotherapy resistance in tumors. Across the whole study: Per fraction, Cohort 1 was given 0.5 Gy every 2 weeks, for a total of 6.5 Gy.

TRAV- and TRBV-specific primers primed first-strand cDNA, covering alpha and beta chains. An approximately 19-cycle PCR with a constant-region primer and V-primer adapter amplified TCRs. Each CDR3 protein is one row after TCRdb ran MiXCR on the reads. The table lists about 11,000 distinct CDR3 sequences, around half of them singletons. This sequence was found in a human donor with advanced metastatic prostate, ovarian, gallbladder or colorectal cancer (not recorded which). This table probably holds off-target reads from a library built for another chain.

CDR3 DNA sequence: TGTGCCACCAGTGATTTGGCAACGACTAGCGGGAGCGTGAATGAGCAGTTCTTC. It is translated as CATSDLATTSGSVNEQFF. The chain employs TRBV24-1 and TRBJ2-1; TRBD2 matches 12 bases. V lost 0 bases, J lost 7 bases, and 9 bases stayed unmatched. The V gene's germline CDR1 is KGHDR and CDR2 SFDVKD. This CDR3 region has 18 residues.